The present entry profiles one TCR beta chain with its context. Its antigen is not known. A junction end diverges from the germline sequence, so it may reflect a read error. The study co-extracted DNA and RNA from 20-30 mg of unsorted bulk tissue. Patients carried chronic HBV infection without prior treatment. The record originates from a study of tumor-infiltrating lymphocytes in primary liver carcinoma. Across the study: The patients, men and women alike, were aged 30 to 69 years. Notes on the study in general: It was observed that only about 8-25% of the top clones appeared in every one of the five tumor regions. Tumor tissue displayed a significantly greater top-250-clone fraction than blood (p = 0.039).

Synthesis of TCR beta cDNA was carried out from around 500 ng total RNA with a constant-region primer. Amplification in three nested multiplex PCR rounds with slightly modified ARM-PCR gave rise to TCR beta libraries. A C-beta reverse primer and TRBV1-TRBV30 forward primers served in each of the first two PCR rounds, at 10 cycles apiece. TCRdb called the multiplex PCR reads again in MiXCR, with one record for every CDR3 protein. Of about 50,000 distinct CDR3 sequences in the sample, around 77% were seen once. CDR3 length: 15 amino acids. Germline-derived CDR1 and CDR2 are GTSNPN and SVGIG (reference sequence).

The sequence was obtained from a middle-aged man with primary liver carcinoma and hepatitis B virus infection. The chain recombines TRBV30 with TRBJ1-1; 7 nucleotides line up with TRBD1. Sequencing input: liver tumor tissue from sampling region 5. Subset given: tumor region T5, tumor centre. The CDR3 spells CVWSVLGTANTEAFF. As DNA, the CDR3 is TGTGTCTGGAGTGTACTTGGGACAGCGAACACTGAAGCTTTCTTT.